These T cell receptor beta chains were read from a single sample in a study of shared clonotypes between healthy human individuals. Only in-frame clones appear in the TCRdb table, and some are missing; sequencing was by immunoSEQ multiplex PCR. Of about 1.1 million clones in the sample, around 77% are singletons; the top ten hold more than 0.85%. Sequenced material: memory CD4+ T cells from PBMCs. The receptors originated from a young man in good health. Some clones in this sample may be carry-over from other donors' samples. Both conserved end residues are part of each CDR3. Fields, in order: CDR3 DNA, CDR3 protein, V gene, D gene, J gene, clone size. D genes are given only for firm matches. Expanded clones are given a class, and other clones once, few, many or no size at all.

TGTGCCAGCAGTTCCCGGACAGCAAGCAATCAGCCCCAGCATTTT | CASSSRTASNQPQHF | TRBV28 | . | TRBJ1-5 | .
TGTGCCAGCAGTTTCAGGGGGTCCGCCTACGAGCAGTACTTC | CASSFRGSAYEQYF | TRBV28 | TRBD1 | TRBJ2-7 | .
TGTGCCAGCAGCTCGATACAGGGGCGATATACGAACACCGGGGAGCTGTTTTTT | CASSSIQGRYTNTGELFF | TRBV5-6 | TRBD1 | TRBJ2-2 | .
TGTGCCAGCAGCTTGGAGCGGGAGCCGTACACAGATGCGCAGTATTTT | CASSLEREPYTDAQYF | TRBV5-4 | TRBD2 | TRBJ2-3 | .
TGTGCCAGCAGTTCGGGACAGGTTGCCATCATCGAGCAGCTCTTC | CASSSGQVAIIEQLF | TRBV7-3 | TRBD1 | TRBJ2-1 | .
TGTGCCAGCAGCAATGAGTGGACAGGGAAAGAGACCCAGTACTTC | CASSNEWTGKETQYF | TRBV21-1 | . | TRBJ2-5 | few
TGTGCCAGCAGCCAGGGACTAGCGGGCAGCTCCTACGAGCAGTACTTC | CASSQGLAGSSYEQYF | TRBV4-2 | TRBD2 | TRBJ2-7 | .
TGCAGCGTCCACGGGACTAGCGGTTCCTACGAGCAGTACTTC | CSVHGTSGSYEQYF | TRBV29-1 | TRBD2 | TRBJ2-7 | .
TGCGCCAGCAGCCAGCAGGGGGAAGCTTTCTTT | CASSQQGEAFF | TRBV5-1 | . | TRBJ1-1 | .
TGCGCCAGCAGCTGGGCCAACAATGAGCAGTTCTTC | CASSWANNEQFF | TRBV5-1 | . | TRBJ2-1 | .
TGTGCCAGCAGCTTAGACTGGCCTGGCGGTGAGCAGTTCTTC | CASSLDWPGGEQFF | TRBV7-8 | . | TRBJ2-1 | .
TGTGCCAGCAGAACGGGACAGGGGGACTATGGCTACACCTTC | CASRTGQGDYGYTF | TRBV6-6 | TRBD1 | TRBJ1-2 | .
TGTGCCTCTACAGGGTCAACTGGAAACACCATATATTTT | CASTGSTGNTIYF | TRBV30 | . | TRBJ1-3 | .
TGTGCCAGCAGTTTACAGGGACGGGAGACCCAGTACTTC | CASSLQGRETQYF | TRBV27 | . | TRBJ2-5 | .
TGTGCCTGGAGTAAAGGGGACCATGGCTACACCTTC | CAWSKGDHGYTF | TRBV30 | . | TRBJ1-2 | .
TGCGCCAGCAGCCGGGACTTGGGCAATGAGCAGTTCTTC | CASSRDLGNEQFF | TRBV5-1 | . | TRBJ2-1 | .
TGTGCCAGCAGCCGACTAGCGGGAGTTTCCGCCGGGGAGCTGTTTTTT | CASSRLAGVSAGELFF | TRBV14 | TRBD2 | TRBJ2-2 | .
TGTGCCAGCAGCCAAGTCTGGACAGGGTTTCCCTACGAGCAGTACTTC | CASSQVWTGFPYEQYF | TRBV4-2 | TRBD1 | TRBJ2-7 | .
TGTGCCAGCAGCCTGACAGGGAATAATCAGCCCCAGCATTTT | CASSLTGNNQPQHF | TRBV28 | TRBD1 | TRBJ1-5 | few
TGTGCCAGCAGCGTAGGTCCCTCGGTAGCGGGAGTGGAGACCCAGTACTTC | CASSVGPSVAGVETQYF | TRBV9 | TRBD2 | TRBJ2-5 | .
TGTGCCAGCAGCCAAACGGTGTTTGGGCGAAATAGCAATCAGCCCCAGCATTTT | CASSQTVFGRNSNQPQHF | TRBV28 | . | TRBJ1-5 | few
TGCGCCAGCAGTGCTGGGGTTAATGAAAAACTGTTTTTT | CASSAGVNEKLFF | TRBV10-2 | . | TRBJ1-4 | .
TGTGCCAGTACTAGGATGAGGAACACTGAAGCTTTCTTT | CASTRMRNTEAFF | TRBV19 | . | TRBJ1-1 | .
TGCGCCAGCAGAAAGGCTAGCGGGTTAGACGCGAACACCGGGGAGCTGTTTTTT | CASRKASGLDANTGELFF | TRBV5-1 | TRBD2 | TRBJ2-2 | .
TGTGCCAGCAGCGACAGAACAGGGAGCTCCTACGAGCAGTACTTC | CASSDRTGSSYEQYF | TRBV6-5 | . | TRBJ2-7 | once
TGTGCCACCAGCAGAGATCCAACAGGGGGAAATAATGAAAAACTGTTTTTT | CATSRDPTGGNNEKLFF | TRBV15 | TRBD1 | TRBJ1-4 | few
TGTGCCTGGAGTCCCAGCAAGGCAGGGTACACTGAAGCTTTCTTT | CAWSPSKAGYTEAFF | TRBV30 | . | TRBJ1-1 | once